Sequencing of this T cell receptor (beta chain) was carried out in a study of blood T cell repertoires in COVID-19. The CDR3 consists of 16 residues. Germline-derived CDR1 and CDR2 are SGHTA and FQGNSA. V was clipped by 2 bases and J by 5 bases, with 13 bases between them. Sequencing was performed with immunoSEQ multiplex PCR; in TCRdb, only in-frame clones are kept and a portion is missing. This sample yields over 350,000 clones, of which approximately 90% are seen a single time; around 9.3% belongs to the top ten. All enrollees were roughly 18 to 89 years old and from approximately 24 US areas. Source material: PBMCs or T cells enriched from blood (not recorded which). The sequence was obtained from a woman aged 45-65 years who had recovered from COVID-19. The J gene is TRBJ1-6, the V gene TRBV7-2, with a possible D match to TRBD1 (6 bases). CDR3 region: CASSLSRGANNSPLHF. CDR3 nucleotide sequence: TGTGCCAGCAGCTTATCCCGGGGGGCGAATAATTCACCCCTCCACTTT.